Listed below are T cell receptor beta chains from one sample, sequenced in a study of shared clonotypes between healthy human individuals. Sequenced by immunoSEQ multiplex PCR; TCRdb stores in-frame clones only, minus some. This sample has about 2.4 million clones; roughly 93% occur once, and the top ten carry roughly 0.39%. Material: naive CD4+ T cells from PBMCs. These receptors were collected from a young man in good health. Some clones in this sample may be carry-over from other donors' samples. The CDR3 runs from the conserved cysteine through the conserved F or W. A D gene is named only where the DNA matches it firmly. The size entry is marked missing in some rows and otherwise reads once, few, many or a size class.

clone_size: NA; j_call: TRBJ2-3; v_call: TRBV6-5; d_call: NA; cdr3_aa: CASRSGARDTQYF; cdr3_nt: TGTGCCAGCCGATCAGGAGCGCGGGATACGCAGTATTTT
clone_size: NA; j_call: TRBJ2-3; v_call: TRBV5-4; d_call: TRBD2; cdr3_aa: CASSLGASGSTDTQYF; cdr3_nt: TGTGCCAGCAGCTTGGGGGCTAGCGGGAGCACAGATACGCAGTATTTT
clone_size: NA; j_call: TRBJ2-7; v_call: TRBV28; d_call: TRBD1; cdr3_aa: CASGTPGQGPYEQYF; cdr3_nt: TGTGCCAGCGGCACACCGGGACAGGGTCCCTACGAGCAGTACTTC
clone_size: NA; j_call: TRBJ1-2; v_call: TRBV6-1; d_call: NA; cdr3_aa: CASSEAPVRWGGGFGYGYTF; cdr3_nt: TGTGCCAGCAGTGAAGCGCCTGTACGGTGGGGCGGGGGATTCGGGTATGGCTACACCTTC
clone_size: NA; j_call: TRBJ1-5; v_call: TRBV29-1; d_call: NA; cdr3_aa: CSVQTGTNQPQHF; cdr3_nt: TGCAGCGTCCAAACAGGGACCAATCAGCCCCAGCATTTT
clone_size: once; j_call: TRBJ2-1; v_call: TRBV6-4; d_call: NA; cdr3_aa: CASSPEASHEQFF; cdr3_nt: TGTGCCAGCAGTCCCGAGGCTTCTCATGAGCAGTTCTTC
clone_size: once; j_call: TRBJ2-1; v_call: TRBV7-3; d_call: NA; cdr3_aa: CASSLAGNTYNEQFF; cdr3_nt: TGTGCCAGCAGCCTAGCAGGGAATACCTACAATGAGCAGTTCTTC
clone_size: NA; j_call: TRBJ2-1; v_call: TRBV5-1; d_call: TRBD2; cdr3_aa: CASSLTSGDYNEQFF; cdr3_nt: TGCGCCAGCAGCTTGACTAGCGGAGACTACAATGAGCAGTTCTTC
clone_size: NA; j_call: TRBJ2-7; v_call: TRBV4-3; d_call: NA; cdr3_aa: CASSQDPPGKQYF; cdr3_nt: TGCGCCAGCAGCCAAGATCCCCCGGGTAAGCAGTACTTC
clone_size: NA; j_call: TRBJ2-5; v_call: TRBV6-6; d_call: NA; cdr3_aa: CATWSSQETQYF; cdr3_nt: TGTGCCACCTGGTCTTCCCAAGAGACCCAGTACTTC
clone_size: NA; j_call: TRBJ1-2; v_call: TRBV28; d_call: TRBD1; cdr3_aa: CASSASGTVYGYTF; cdr3_nt: TGTGCCAGCAGCGCCTCCGGGACAGTCTATGGCTACACCTTC
clone_size: NA; j_call: TRBJ1-4; v_call: TRBV18; d_call: NA; cdr3_aa: CASSLGGTTNEKLFF; cdr3_nt: TGTGCCAGCTCCCTCGGGGGGACAACTAATGAAAAACTGTTTTTT
clone_size: NA; j_call: TRBJ1-2; v_call: TRBV5-1; d_call: NA; cdr3_aa: CASSLRAGNYGYTF; cdr3_nt: TGCGCCAGCAGCTTGAGGGCTGGGAACTATGGCTACACCTTC
clone_size: NA; j_call: TRBJ2-5; v_call: TRBV20-1; d_call: NA; cdr3_aa: CSAGGLTQYF; cdr3_nt: TGCAGTGCGGGAGGTTTGACCCAGTACTTC
clone_size: NA; j_call: TRBJ1-2; v_call: TRBV2; d_call: NA; cdr3_aa: CASRGDGILNYGYTF; cdr3_nt: TGTGCCAGCAGGGGCGACGGCATACTTAACTATGGCTACACCTTC
clone_size: NA; j_call: TRBJ1-1; v_call: TRBV27; d_call: NA; cdr3_aa: CASSLSKQHVRNTEAFF; cdr3_nt: TGTGCCAGCAGTTTATCCAAACAACACGTTAGGAACACTGAAGCTTTCTTT
clone_size: once; j_call: TRBJ2-7; v_call: TRBV5-5; d_call: NA; cdr3_aa: CASSSGTRGYEQYF; cdr3_nt: TGTGCCAGCAGCTCAGGGACGCGAGGGTACGAGCAGTACTTC
clone_size: NA; j_call: TRBJ1-1; v_call: TRBV5-1; d_call: TRBD1; cdr3_aa: CASSLGTGSAEAFF; cdr3_nt: TGCGCCAGCAGCCTGGGGACAGGGAGCGCTGAAGCTTTCTTT
clone_size: NA; j_call: TRBJ2-7; v_call: TRBV19; d_call: NA; cdr3_aa: CAGSCYEQYF; cdr3_nt: TGTGCCGGGTCCTGCTACGAGCAGTACTTC
clone_size: NA; j_call: TRBJ1-1; v_call: TRBV21-1; d_call: NA; cdr3_aa: CASSKGRDRGRGGTEAFF; cdr3_nt: TGTGCCAGCAGCAAGGGCAGGGACAGGGGTCGAGGGGGAACTGAAGCTTTCTTT
clone_size: NA; j_call: TRBJ2-7; v_call: TRBV7-9; d_call: TRBD1; cdr3_aa: CASSLAGTGYFSYEQYF; cdr3_nt: TGTGCCAGCAGCTTAGCCGGGACAGGCTACTTCTCCTACGAGCAGTACTTC
clone_size: NA; j_call: TRBJ1-2; v_call: TRBV6-6; d_call: NA; cdr3_aa: CASTSGSLGRDYGYTF; cdr3_nt: TGTGCCAGCACATCAGGGTCCCTTGGGCGGGACTATGGCTACACCTTC
clone_size: NA; j_call: TRBJ2-6; v_call: TRBV5-1; d_call: NA; cdr3_aa: CASTPRTGAGANVLTF; cdr3_nt: TGCGCCAGCACCCCCCGGACGGGGGCCGGGGCCAACGTCCTGACTTTC